This entry features one T cell receptor (beta chain) sequence. These data are taken from a study of blood T cell repertoires in COVID-19. At the level of the study: Acute-phase and convalescent COVID-19 samples originated in the United States, Italy and Spain. From T cells, B-cell-depleted T cells, or PBMCs came the material, which was cDNA or gDNA.

The germline V gene encodes CDR1 SGHTA and CDR2 FQGNSA. The V end lost 6 bases, the J end lost 0 bases, and 12 bases lay between the germline ends. The CDR3 loop spans 16 amino acids. Under the authors' procedure: How many nucleated cells were present was estimated from reference gene primer amplification. Measured with immunoSEQ multiplex PCR; TCRdb has only the in-frame clones, and not every one. The V and J calls and clone size are taken from that table; D and trimming were inferred from the DNA. The repertoire holds tens of thousands of clones, with around 76% as singletons. What was sequenced was peripheral blood. The TCR originated in a human donor in a cohort sampled during active COVID-19. The V gene is TRBV7-2, the J gene TRBJ1-6; D is possibly TRBD1 (6 bases). This CDR3 is CASRTGQSSYNSPLHF. The CDR3 DNA reads as TGTGCCAGCAGGACAGGACAGAGCTCCTATAATTCACCCCTCCACTTT.